This TCR beta chain was captured in a study of early T cells in non-severe SARS-CoV-2 infection. For the study at large: The input, bulk RNA from unsorted whole blood, was sequenced, and chains were unpaired.

Study-wide results and limits: The matching step, a VDJdb search, favored anti-spike CD8 responses and missed private and CD4 specificities.

The CDR3 has 14 amino acids. J lost 4 bases, V lost 2 bases, and 1 base had no gene match. Germline V CDR1 and CDR2: SGHTA, FQGNSA. This clonotype has a handful of counts. Its antigen is undetermined. Separate cDNA molecules each had unique molecular identifiers attached to them. TCRdb processed the 5' RACE reads anew with MiXCR; each CDR3 protein has one entry. The table shows tens of thousands of distinct CDR3 sequences, with more than 13% occurring only once. This chain joins TRBV7-2 and TRBJ2-1; 8 nucleotides agree with TRBD2. The sample consisted of whole blood. The TCR sequence derives from an adult who was a healthcare worker with PCR-confirmed SARS-CoV-2 infection or an uninfected control (not recorded which). CDR3 residues: CASSLRGGYNEQFF. CDR3 nucleotides: TGTGCCAGCAGCTTACGGGGGGGTTACAATGAGCAGTTCTTC.